One sample yielded the 2 T cell receptor beta chains listed below, sequenced in a study of blood T cell repertoires in COVID-19. TCRdb's table, derived via immunoSEQ multiplex PCR, lists solely in-frame clones and lacks some. The repertoire holds about 75,000 clones, with 70% to 85% as singletons. Sequencing input: peripheral blood. The receptors shown here come from a woman aged 45-60 years with acute or convalescent COVID-19.

This chain joins TRBV30 and TRBJ1-2; D perhaps matches TRBD1 (5 bases). Trimming left V 2 bases short and J 5 bases short, with 12 bases between. CDR1 is GTSNPN and CDR2 is SVGIG in the germline V gene (reference sequence). The CDR3 spans 13 residues. The CDR3 region has the DNA TGTGCCTGGAGTAGGCGGGGCCTATATGGCTACACCTTC. Translated: CAWSRRGLYGYTF.

The chain links TRBV18 to TRBJ1-1; D remains unclear. The CDR3 sequence is 13 residues long. Germline V gene sequence: CDR1 KGHSH, CDR2 LQKENI. The V end was cut by 1 base, the J end by 6 bases, with 9 bases between. The CDR3 bases are TGTGCCAGCTCACCACAGGGAGGGTCTGAAGCTTTCTTT. It specifies CASSPQGGSEAFF.